This T cell receptor beta chain was retrieved from a study of cytotoxic CD8 clonotypes in ibrutinib-treated CLL. Whole-study context: Across the patients, roughly 10 were relapsed/refractory, around 16 treatment-naive and fewer than 18 IGHV unmutated.

Germline-derived CDR1 and CDR2 are SGHNT and YYREEE (reference sequence). This CDR3 is 14 amino acids long. The V gene lost 4 bases and the J gene lost 5 bases, with 14 bases spanning the gap. Here immunoSEQ multiplex PCR was the method, and the copy in TCRdb shows in-frame clones only, minus some. This sample has 25,000 to 30,000 clones, with about 70% found just once. The V gene is TRBV5-4, the J gene TRBJ2-3, with D hard to call. This specimen was PBMCs, taken after 36 months of ibrutinib treatment. This clonotype was obtained from a human donor with chronic lymphocytic leukemia. The CDR3 sequence: CASSPRLLGDTQYF. The CDR3 DNA reads as TGTGCCAGCAGCCCCCGGCTCTTGGGAGATACGCAGTATTTT. Full variable domain (rest looked up from reference TRBV5-4 and TRBJ2-3): ETGVTQSPTHLIKTRGQQVTLRCSSQSGHNTVSWYQQALGQGPQFIFQYYREEENGRGNFPPRFSGLQFPNYSSELNVNALELDDSALYLCASSPRLLGDTQYFGPGTRLTVL.